This T cell receptor (beta chain) appears in the sequencing data of a study of blood T cell repertoires in COVID-19. How the authors handled the data: Estimated nucleated cell counts came from reference gene primer amplification. Libraries were prepared by immunoSEQ multiplex PCR; TCRdb keeps only in-frame clonotypes and omits some of them. D and trimming come from the DNA, and the V and J calls and clone size come from that table. The sample consists of about 160,000 clones, roughly 90% of them appearing once. Germline V gene lookup returns CDR1 SGHRS and CDR2 YFSETQ. The CDR3 length is 14 residues. Trimming removed 0 bases at V and 0 bases at J, with 6 bases between.

The sequence derives from a woman between 55 and 75 years old who had recovered from COVID-19. Sample: peripheral blood. The chain uses TRBV5-1 and TRBJ1-1; D is ambiguous. CDR3 nucleotides: TGCGCCAGCAGCTTGGGACGGGTGAACACTGAAGCTTTCTTT. Amino acid sequence: CASSLGRVNTEAFF.